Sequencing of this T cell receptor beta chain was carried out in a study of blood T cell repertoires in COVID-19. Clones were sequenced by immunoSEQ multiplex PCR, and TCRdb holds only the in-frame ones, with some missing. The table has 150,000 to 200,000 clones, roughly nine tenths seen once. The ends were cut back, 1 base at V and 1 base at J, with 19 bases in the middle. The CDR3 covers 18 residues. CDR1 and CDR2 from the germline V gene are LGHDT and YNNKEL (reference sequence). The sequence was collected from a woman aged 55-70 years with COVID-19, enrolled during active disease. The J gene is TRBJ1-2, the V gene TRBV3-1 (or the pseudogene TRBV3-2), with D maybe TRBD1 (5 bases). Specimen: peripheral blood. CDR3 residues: CASSQAVAGRWVNYGYTF. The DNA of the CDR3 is TGTGCCAGCAGCCAAGCAGTGGCAGGGCGATGGGTTAACTATGGCTACACCTTC.